Presented here are 30 T cell receptor beta chains from one specimen sequenced in a study of B cell selection in AIRE deficiency (dated by TCRdb to about 2019). Library construction relied on the immunoSEQ multiplex PCR assay. TCRdb stores this immuneACCESS table with in-frame sequences only. Part of the clones is absent; in the studies checked, under half of the shortfall reflects unresolved V genes, and no reason is known for the rest. The sample yields 20,000 to 30,000 clones; 95% to 97% were counted once. The biggest ten clones account for less than 0.25% of the sample. Conventional CD4 T cells were sorted as cells that were CD4+CD127+. Material for sequencing was conventional CD4+ T cells sorted from PBMCs. These receptors all come from a human donor with AIRE deficiency.

The rearrangement links TRBV4-1 to TRBJ2-7; D may correspond to TRBD1 or TRBD2 (5 bases each). The CDR3 is 14 residues long. CDR1 and CDR2 (germline): MGHRA, YSYEKL. V gave up 1 base and J gave up 7 bases, with 14 bases separating them. CDR3 DNA: TGCGCCAGCAGCCAAGTTGGGGGAATGGGTGAGCAGTACTTC. As protein: CASSQVGGMGEQYF.

The rearrangement links TRBV11-3 to TRBJ1-5; a weak D match, TRBD1 (5 bases). The germline V gene encodes CDR1 SGHNT and CDR2 YENEEA. V lost 2 bases, J lost 0 bases, and 8 bases lay in between. The CDR3 spans 15 residues. The CDR3 sequence: CASSLQGPSNQPQHF. CDR3 nucleotides: TGTGCCAGCAGCTTACAGGGACCTAGCAATCAGCCCCAGCATTTT.

The chain joins TRBV4-1 to TRBJ2-5, with no clear D. CDR1 and CDR2 from the germline V gene are MGHRA and YSYEKL. CDR3 length: 12 residues. With 0 bases removed from V and 4 bases from J, the gap between germline ends came to 3 bases. The CDR3, as DNA: TGCGCCAGCAGCCAAGATAGAGAGACCCAGTACTTC. This translates into CASSQDRETQYF.

This chain links TRBV4-3 with TRBJ2-1, with 14 bases aligning to TRBD2. The CDR3 totals 21 residues. Germline V gene data show CDR1 as LGHNA and CDR2 as YSLEER. J was trimmed by 0 bases and V by 2 bases; bases with no gene match: 12. The CDR3 nucleotides read TGCGCCAGCAGCCAACTGCCTCCGGGACTAGCGGGAGTGAGCTCCTACAATGAGCAGTTCTTC. Its translation is CASSQLPPGLAGVSSYNEQFF.

The V call is TRBV5-5, the J call TRBJ1-2; 10 bases are a match to TRBD1. CDR3 length equals 14 residues. The J segment lost 4 bases and the V segment lost 4 bases, leaving 4 bases of the junction unmatched. Germline V lookup: CDR1 SGHKS, CDR2 YYEKEE (reference sequence). As DNA, the CDR3 is TGTGCCAGCAGCGGGGACAGGGGTCTCTATGGCTACACCTTC. Protein: CASSGDRGLYGYTF.

CDR3 sequence (DNA): TGTGCCAGCAGTGGGCGCTCCTATAATTCACCCCTCCACTTT. Translated: CASSGRSYNSPLHF. The chain is built from TRBV6-1 and TRBJ1-6; D gene ambiguous. V was cut by 4 bases and J by 0 bases, with 4 bases left in between. The CDR3 spans 14 residues. Per the germline V gene, CDR1 is MNHNS and CDR2 is SASEGT.

The chain joins TRBV28 to TRBJ1-5; D not resolved. The CDR3 sequence is 16 residues long. Trimming cost V 6 bases and J 0 bases, with 15 bases left between them. CDR1 MDHEN and CDR2 SYDVKM come from the germline V gene. CDR3 region: CASRNAAGYSNQPQHF. The CDR3 DNA is TGTGCCAGCAGGAACGCGGCTGGGTATAGCAATCAGCCCCAGCATTTT.

Comments on this clone: Additional DNA sequences in this sample encode the identical CDR3. The chain carries TRBV19 and TRBJ2-2; D may be TRBD1 or TRBD2 (5 bases each). The germline V and J ends were trimmed by 3 bases and 1 base, with 12 bases remaining between them. The germline gives CDR1 LNHDA, CDR2 SQIVND (reference sequence). The CDR3 covers 16 residues. The CDR3 region is CASSIRGGGNTGELFF. Written as DNA, the CDR3 is TGTGCCAGTAGTATTAGAGGTGGGGGGAACACCGGGGAGCTGTTTTTT. Supplemented by reference TRBV19 and TRBJ2-2, the full variable domain reads DGGITQSPKYLFRKEGQNVTLSCEQNLNHDAMYWYRQDPGQGLRLIYYSQIVNDFQKGDIAEGYSVSREKKESFPLTVTSAQKNPTAFYLCASSIRGGGNTGELFFGEGSRLTVL.

The chain uses TRBV5-4 and TRBJ2-7; 8 positions match TRBD1. Germline-derived CDR1 and CDR2 are SGHNT and YYREEE (reference sequence). The ends lost 0 bases at V and 5 bases at J; junction bases unmatched: 4. The CDR3 length is 14 residues. The CDR3 loop reads CASSLEYRGDEQYF. CDR3 sequence (DNA): TGTGCCAGCAGCTTGGAGTACAGGGGGGACGAGCAGTACTTC.

The chain has TRBV4-1 and TRBJ2-3, with 9 bases identical to TRBD2. The V and J ends lost 8 bases and 7 bases, in that order; junction bases with no gene match: 16. Germline V CDR1 and CDR2: MGHRA, YSYEKL. The CDR3 runs 16 residues. The CDR3 sequence is CASRVASGKGSYTQYF. The CDR3 DNA is TGCGCCAGCCGCGTGGCTAGCGGGAAAGGCTCTTATACGCAGTATTTT.

The chain couples TRBV18 to TRBJ1-4; no reliable D call. Trimming removed 1 base from V and 5 bases from J, with 8 bases in between. The CDR3 is 14 residues long. The germline V gene has CDR1 KGHSH and CDR2 LQKENI. The CDR3 nucleotides are TGTGCCAGCTCACCACTGGCCATCAATGAAAAACTGTTTTTT. It yields the protein CASSPLAINEKLFF.

The chain has TRBV20-1 and TRBJ2-4, with D unresolved. The CDR3 has 11 residues. Germline lookup yields CDR1 DFQATT and CDR2 SNEGSKA (reference sequence). Trimming left V 8 bases short and J 10 bases short, with 15 bases between. The DNA for the CDR3 is TGCAGTTCCTCCCGAGAGGATATTCAGTACTTC. This translates into CSSSREDIQYF.

The chain has TRBV5-1 and TRBJ2-1, with TRBD2 identical over 9 bases. CDR1 and CDR2 from the germline V gene are SGHRS and YFSETQ. V trimming: 5 bases; J trimming: 5 bases; junction bases outside the gene matches: 5. This CDR3 contains 14 residues. In DNA, the CDR3 is TGCGCCAGCAGTGGCACTAGCGGGCACAATGAGCAGTTCTTC. Amino acids: CASSGTSGHNEQFF. The whole variable domain, filled in from reference TRBV5-1 and TRBJ2-1, reads KAGVTQTPRYLIKTRGQQVTLSCSPISGHRSVSWYQQTPGQGLQFLFEYFSETQRNKGNFPGRFSGRQFSNSRSEMNVSTLELGDSALYLCASSGTSGHNEQFFGPGTRLTVL.

The chain has TRBV9 and TRBJ2-7, with 12 bases identical to TRBD1. The ends lost 3 bases at V and 7 bases at J; junction bases unmatched: 11. The germline CDR1 and CDR2 sequences are SGDLS and YYNGEE. The CDR3 is 16 amino acids. The CDR3 DNA reads as TGTGCCAGCAGCGCCCAAGAGGGGGACAGGGGGCGGGAGCAGTACTTC. Its protein is CASSAQEGDRGREQYF. Combining the CDR3 with reference TRBV9 and TRBJ2-7 gives the whole variable domain DSGVTQTPKHLITATGQRVTLRCSPRSGDLSVYWYQQSLDQGLQFLIQYYNGEERAKGNILERFSAQQFPDLHSELNLSSLELGDSALYFCASSAQEGDRGREQYFGPGTRLTVT.

The genes are TRBV5-1 and TRBJ1-3; a weak D match, TRBD1 (5 bases). Germline values: CDR1 SGHRS, CDR2 YFSETQ. The CDR3 covers 15 residues. The V gene lost 1 base and the J gene lost 4 bases, with 12 bases spanning the gap. This CDR3 is CASSLLGTPGNTIYF. For the CDR3, the DNA is TGCGCCAGCAGCTTGCTCGGGACCCCCGGAAACACCATATATTTT.

The chain joins TRBV28 to TRBJ2-7; 9 bases are a match to TRBD1. V trimming: 2 bases; J trimming: 6 bases; junction bases outside the gene matches: 2. This CDR3 is 13 amino acids long. Germline V gene lookup returns CDR1 MDHEN and CDR2 SYDVKM. Here the CDR3 reads CASSLGTGTEQYF. DNA of the CDR3: TGTGCCAGCAGTTTAGGGACAGGGACCGAGCAGTACTTC.

This rearrangement joins TRBV10-1 to TRBJ2-1, with 11 bases identical to TRBD2. Germline CDR1 and CDR2: WNHNN and SYGVQD (reference sequence). CDR3 length: 20 residues. Trimming took 9 bases from V and 0 from J; bases not matched to a gene: 19. The CDR3 DNA is TGCGCCAGGCGAATATCTAGCGGGAGGACCTCATGGAGCTCCTACAATGAGCAGTTCTTC. Protein: CARRISSGRTSWSSYNEQFF.

About this clone itself: The junction does not match germline at one end; this may be a read error. The rearrangement links TRBV19 to TRBJ1-3, with 7 bases that match TRBD1. Germline V gene data show CDR1 as LNHDA and CDR2 as SQIVND (reference sequence). The CDR3 totals 15 residues. The CDR3 loop is CASGDDRVPGNIIYF. The CDR3 bases are TGTGCCAGTGGCGACGACAGGGTACCTGGAAACATCATATATTTT.

V usage is TRBV7-2 and J usage is TRBJ2-2; no clear D. The CDR3 spans 16 residues. Germline CDR1 is SGHTA and CDR2 is FQGNSA. V was clipped by 5 bases and J by 6 bases, with 19 bases between them. CDR3 in amino acids: CASSAGPLGVAGELFF. The CDR3 coding sequence is TGTGCCAGCAGCGCCGGACCCCTGGGCGTCGCCGGGGAGCTGTTTTTT.

The rearrangement uses TRBV5-1 and TRBJ2-1, with D perhaps TRBD1 (5 bases). The CDR3 runs 15 residues. Germline CDR1 SGHRS, CDR2 YFSETQ. The V end was cut by 0 bases, the J end by 7 bases, with 14 bases between. The CDR3 DNA sequence: TGCGCCAGCAGCTTGGCAGGGTTAGTTTGGAATGAGCAGTTCTTC. Protein product: CASSLAGLVWNEQFF. Drawing the rest from reference TRBV5-1 and TRBJ2-1, the complete variable domain is KAGVTQTPRYLIKTRGQQVTLSCSPISGHRSVSWYQQTPGQGLQFLFEYFSETQRNKGNFPGRFSGRQFSNSRSEMNVSTLELGDSALYLCASSLAGLVWNEQFFGPGTRLTVL.

V and J are TRBV28 and TRBJ1-4; 10 nucleotides match TRBD1. In germline, CDR1 is MDHEN, CDR2 SYDVKM. The CDR3 consists of 15 residues. The J segment lost 7 bases and the V segment lost 7 bases, leaving 9 bases of the junction unmatched. The CDR3 DNA follows: TGTGCCAGCACAATACCGGGACAGGGGCGTGAAAAACTGTTTTTT. Encoded protein: CASTIPGQGREKLFF. The full variable domain, its missing parts supplied by reference TRBV28 and TRBJ1-4, is DVKVTQSSRYLVKRTGEKVFLECVQDMDHENMFWYRQDPGLGLRLIYFSYDVKMKEKGDIPEGYSVSREKKERFSLILESASTNQTSMYLCASTIPGQGREKLFFGSGTQLSVL.

The chain carries TRBV6-6 and TRBJ2-4; no clear D. The V and J ends lost 4 bases and 7 bases respectively, with 8 bases between them. This CDR3 region has 12 residues. Germline CDR1 and CDR2: MNHNY and SVGAGI (reference sequence). The CDR3 is CASSSPGNIQYF. The CDR3 bases are TGTGCCAGCAGTTCCCCTGGGAACATTCAGTACTTC.

This sequence joins TRBV19 and TRBJ2-7, with D tentatively TRBD1 or TRBD2 (6 bases each). Trimming removed 4 bases from V and 4 bases from J, with 17 bases in between. Germline CDR1 reads LNHDA; CDR2 reads SQIVND (reference sequence). The CDR3 runs 15 residues. CDR3 sequence: CASSTRDTGLYEQYF. The CDR3, as DNA: TGTGCCAGTAGTACCCGGGACACGGGACTTTACGAGCAGTACTTC.

The sample holds one count of this clone. The chain couples TRBV7-2 to TRBJ2-7; D uncertain. V was cut by 4 bases and J by 1 base, with 11 bases left in between. Germline V CDR1 and CDR2: SGHTA, FQGNSA. This CDR3 contains 14 residues. The CDR3 DNA is TGTGCCAGCAGCTCGCAGAACCCATCCTACGAGCAGTACTTC. Protein product: CASSSQNPSYEQYF.

This clone was seen a single time. The gene calls are TRBV5-1 and TRBJ2-4, with 8 bases lining up with TRBD1. The trim removed 0 bases at V and 7 bases at J, leaving 15 bases unmatched. Germline-derived CDR1 and CDR2 are SGHRS and YFSETQ. The CDR3 consists of 18 residues. CDR3 nucleotides: TGCGCCAGCAGCTTGGGTAACCCGGGACAGGTGCCGTCCAACATTCAGTACTTC. The encoded protein is CASSLGNPGQVPSNIQYF.

The chain has TRBV11-2 and TRBJ2-5; 8 bases are shared with TRBD1. CDR3 length: 14 amino acids. V was clipped by 5 bases and J by 5 bases; unmatched bases: 7. Looked up from germline, CDR1 is SGHAT and CDR2 is FQNNGV. The CDR3: CASSPTGAVETQYF. DNA for the CDR3: TGTGCCAGCAGCCCGACAGGGGCGGTGGAGACCCAGTACTTC.

J is TRBJ2-1 and V is TRBV28; D is perhaps TRBD2 (5 bases). The CDR3 length is 14 residues. Per germline, CDR1 MDHEN and CDR2 SYDVKM. With 7 bases removed from V and 4 bases from J, the gap between germline ends came to 14 bases. The CDR3, as DNA: TGTGCCAGCAACGATATAGGGAGATACAATGAGCAGTTCTTC. Its translation is CASNDIGRYNEQFF.

The genes are TRBV6-1 and TRBJ2-7, with TRBD1 identical over 10 bases. V shed 0 bases, J shed 4 bases, and the junction held 6 bases outside the gene matches. The CDR3 is 16 residues long. Germline-derived CDR1 and CDR2 are MNHNS and SASEGT. CDR3 sequence: CASSEAPGQGIYEQYF. In nucleotides, the CDR3 is TGTGCCAGCAGTGAAGCACCGGGACAGGGGATTTACGAGCAGTACTTC.

The chain recombines TRBV19 with TRBJ1-5; TRBD1 is a possible D gene (5 bases). The germline V gene encodes CDR1 LNHDA and CDR2 SQIVND (reference sequence). CDR3 length equals 16 residues. V lost 6 bases and J 2 bases, leaving 17 bases between the germline ends. The CDR3 coding sequence is TGTGCCAGTAGGACCGGGGACCCGCGGGGCAATCAGCCCCAGCATTTT. As protein: CASRTGDPRGNQPQHF.

The chain recombines TRBV9 with TRBJ2-1; D unresolved. Germline CDR1 and CDR2: SGDLS and YYNGEE. The CDR3 spans 14 residues. V dropped 0 bases and J dropped 6 bases, with 10 bases sitting between them. CDR3 nucleotides: TGTGCCAGCAGCGTAGAGTTGAGCAGCAATGAGCAGTTCTTC. Amino acids: CASSVELSSNEQFF.